This T cell receptor beta chain originates from a study of cytomegalovirus exposure and HLA in healthy donors. About the research overall: In an earlier analysis, 95 million to 130 million unique TCR beta sequences were found from some 200 million T cells. Study-wide points: Among CMV-associated TCR beta chains, most appeared HLA-restricted in a later analysis. The authors listed some 150 TCR beta chains as cytomegalovirus-associated.

The germline V gene has CDR1 SGHAT and CDR2 FQNNGV. V gave up 4 bases and J gave up 3 bases; unmatched junction bases: 18. The CDR3 is 19 residues long. About this clone: Its target is not known.

The study ran its PCR with 60 Vbeta and 13 Jbeta primers. The method was immunoSEQ multiplex PCR; TCRdb's version includes in-frame clones alone and lacks a portion of them. The sample's table shows 150,000 to 250,000 clones. The V and J genes are TRBV11-2 and TRBJ1-2; 9 bases fit TRBD1. This clonotype originated in a boy aged 5-17 years in good health and CMV-seronegative. The specimen sequenced was PBMCs. Written as DNA, the CDR3 is TGTGCCAGCAGCTCCTACCCAATTCCCGGGACAGGGCGGGACTATGGCTACACCTTC. This gives the protein CASSSYPIPGTGRDYGYTF.